A selection of T cell receptor beta chains follows, all from one sample in a study of blood T cell repertoires in COVID-19. Produced via immunoSEQ multiplex PCR; TCRdb's table is partial and in-frame only. This sample has under 100,000 clones; around four fifths occur once, and the top ten carry more than 15%. Material: peripheral blood. The receptor source for this set is a man at least 80 years old with active or convalescent COVID-19. CDR3s include the opening cysteine and the closing phenylalanine or tryptophan. Each record gives: D gene, clone size, J gene, V gene, CDR3 protein, CDR3 DNA. D genes are given only for firm matches. For some rows the clone size is stated as once, few or many, or as a class when expanded; others skip it.

D: TRBD1; size: .; J: TRBJ2-5; V: TRBV7-2; CDR3: CASSLGQGGAQETQYF; DNA: TGTGCCAGCAGCTTGGGACAGGGAGGTGCGCAAGAGACCCAGTACTTC
D: .; size: .; J: TRBJ2-3; V: TRBV24-1; CDR3: CATTPGQGTQRTDTQYF; DNA: TGTGCCACAACTCCCGGGCAGGGAACCCAACGCACAGATACGCAGTATTTT
D: TRBD1; size: .; J: TRBJ2-5; V: TRBV9; CDR3: CASSAGQGQQETQYF; DNA: TGTGCCAGCAGCGCAGGACAGGGGCAGCAAGAGACCCAGTACTTC
D: .; size: .; J: TRBJ1-4; V: TRBV27; CDR3: CASSYKATNEKLFF; DNA: TGTGCCAGCAGTTACAAAGCAACTAATGAAAAACTGTTTTTT
D: TRBD2; size: .; J: TRBJ2-1; V: TRBV7-2; CDR3: CASSLSPGGNNNEQFF; DNA: TGTGCCAGCAGCTTATCCCCGGGAGGAAACAACAATGAGCAGTTCTTC
D: TRBD2; size: .; J: TRBJ2-5; V: TRBV24-1; CDR3: CATSATGGRETQYF; DNA: TGTGCCACCAGTGCAACGGGGGGGCGTGAGACCCAGTACTTC
D: .; size: .; J: TRBJ2-3; V: TRBV6-5; CDR3: CASSFRAGTDTQYF; DNA: TGTGCCAGCAGTTTCAGGGCGGGGACAGATACGCAGTATTTT
D: .; size: .; J: TRBJ1-3; V: TRBV6-6; CDR3: CASTLTAGNTIYF; DNA: TGTGCCAGCACTCTCACAGCTGGAAACACCATATATTTT
D: .; size: .; J: TRBJ1-2; V: TRBV18; CDR3: CASSQQGGVDGYTF; DNA: TGTGCCAGCTCACAACAGGGTGGTGTCGATGGCTACACCTTC
D: .; size: .; J: TRBJ1-4; V: TRBV6-5; CDR3: CASSYSQGYEKLFF; DNA: TGTGCCAGCAGTTACTCCCAGGGGTATGAAAAACTGTTTTTT
D: .; size: .; J: TRBJ2-2; V: TRBV14; CDR3: CASSRVLGVSNTGELFF; DNA: TGTGCCAGCAGCCGGGTCCTCGGGGTATCGAACACCGGGGAGCTGTTTTTT
D: .; size: .; J: TRBJ2-6; V: TRBV7-6; CDR3: CASSLVAGSGANVLTF; DNA: TGTGCCAGCAGCTTAGTTGCGGGATCTGGGGCCAACGTCCTGACTTTC
D: .; size: .; J: TRBJ1-2; V: TRBV6-5; CDR3: CASSLQGRYGYTF; DNA: TGTGCCAGCAGTCTACAGGGTCGCTATGGCTACACCTTC
D: TRBD1; size: .; J: TRBJ1-3; V: TRBV18; CDR3: CASSPGTGSGNTIYF; DNA: TGTGCCAGCTCACCCGGGACAGGGTCTGGAAACACCATATATTTT
D: .; size: .; J: TRBJ2-2; V: TRBV7-3; CDR3: CASSLLAGMNTGELFF; DNA: TGTGCCAGCAGCCTCCTGGCGGGAATGAACACCGGGGAGCTGTTTTTT
D: .; size: .; J: TRBJ2-5; V: TRBV27; CDR3: CASSLGGVEGRPEQTQYF; DNA: TGTGCCAGCAGTTTAGGAGGTGTGGAGGGACGTCCGGAACAGACCCAGTACTTC
D: TRBD1; size: .; J: TRBJ2-1; V: TRBV9; CDR3: CASSVAAGTGAYNEQFF; DNA: TGTGCCAGCAGCGTAGCGGCCGGGACAGGGGCTTACAATGAGCAGTTCTTC
D: .; size: .; J: TRBJ2-2; V: TRBV5-1; CDR3: CASSFSGGELFF; DNA: TGCGCCAGCAGCTTTTCGGGCGGGGAGCTGTTTTTT
D: TRBD1; size: .; J: TRBJ1-1; V: TRBV19; CDR3: CASSEQGSTEAFF; DNA: TGTGCCAGTAGTGAACAGGGGAGCACTGAAGCTTTCTTT
D: TRBD2; size: medium-sized; J: TRBJ2-1; V: TRBV7-7; CDR3: CASSSGLAGNNEQFF; DNA: TGTGCCAGCAGCTCGGGACTAGCGGGGAACAATGAGCAGTTCTTC
D: TRBD1; size: .; J: TRBJ2-1; V: TRBV24-1; CDR3: CATSDQTGFRNNEQFF; DNA: TGTGCCACCAGTGACCAGACAGGGTTTCGCAACAATGAGCAGTTCTTC
D: TRBD1; size: .; J: TRBJ1-6; V: TRBV3-1/TRBV3-2; CDR3: CASSPRQGNSSPLHF; DNA: TGTGCCAGCAGCCCCCGACAGGGCAACAGCTCACCCCTCCACTTT
D: .; size: .; J: TRBJ1-1; V: TRBV2; CDR3: CASSWGGRPSGTEAFF; DNA: TGTGCCAGCAGTTGGGGGGGTAGACCCTCGGGCACTGAAGCTTTCTTT
D: TRBD1; size: .; J: TRBJ2-4; V: TRBV15; CDR3: CATSRATGVKNIQYF; DNA: TGTGCCACCAGCAGAGCTACAGGGGTAAAAAACATTCAGTACTTC
D: .; size: .; J: TRBJ2-5; V: TRBV4-1; CDR3: CASSQDQRGAVTQYF; DNA: TGCGCCAGCAGCCAAGATCAACGGGGAGCGGTGACCCAGTACTTC
D: .; size: .; J: TRBJ2-5; V: TRBV24-1; CDR3: CATRQSPQETQYF; DNA: TGTGCCACCAGACAGAGCCCCCAAGAGACCCAGTACTTC
D: .; size: .; J: TRBJ2-3; V: TRBV5-1; CDR3: CASSLAPTTGTDTQYF; DNA: TGCGCCAGCAGCTTGGCCCCCACAACCGGCACAGATACGCAGTATTTT
D: .; size: .; J: TRBJ1-1; V: TRBV2; CDR3: CASSEANNVNTEAFF; DNA: TGTGCCAGCAGTGAAGCGAACAATGTGAACACTGAAGCTTTCTTT
D: .; size: .; J: TRBJ2-5; V: TRBV6-6; CDR3: CASSYGQGLRETQYF; DNA: TGTGCCAGCAGTTACGGCCAGGGCTTGCGCGAGACCCAGTACTTC
D: TRBD2; size: .; J: TRBJ2-4; V: TRBV2; CDR3: CASVGSGGHDIQYF; DNA: TGTGCCAGCGTGGGTAGCGGGGGCCACGACATTCAGTACTTC
D: .; size: .; J: TRBJ2-3; V: TRBV19; CDR3: CASRSPQGQYF; DNA: TGTGCCAGTAGGTCCCCCCAGGGGCAGTATTTT
D: .; size: .; J: TRBJ1-5; V: TRBV19; CDR3: CASRGRANSNQPQHF; DNA: TGTGCCAGTAGGGGGAGAGCCAACAGCAATCAGCCCCAGCATTTT
D: .; size: .; J: TRBJ2-1; V: TRBV6-5; CDR3: CASSFSRGEQFF; DNA: TGTGCCAGCAGTTTCTCACGGGGTGAGCAGTTCTTC
D: .; size: once; J: TRBJ2-5; V: TRBV7-9; CDR3: CASSLAMGGRTHETQYF; DNA: TGTGCCAGCAGCTTAGCGATGGGGGGGCGAACCCACGAGACCCAGTACTTC
D: .; size: .; J: TRBJ1-3; V: TRBV7-9; CDR3: CASSPGNSPGNTIYF; DNA: TGTGCCAGCAGCCCGGGAAACAGTCCAGGAAACACCATATATTTT
D: TRBD1; size: .; J: TRBJ1-1; V: TRBV19; CDR3: CASSIRPGGEAFF; DNA: TGTGCCAGTAGTATAAGGCCAGGGGGAGAAGCTTTCTTT
D: .; size: .; J: TRBJ2-2; V: TRBV5-1; CDR3: CASSLGRRPSGNTGELFF; DNA: TGCGCCAGCAGCTTGGGGCGCAGGCCTTCTGGCAACACCGGGGAGCTGTTTTTT
D: TRBD2; size: .; J: TRBJ2-1; V: TRBV19; CDR3: CASSSLAGGRYNEQFF; DNA: TGTGCCAGTAGTTCACTAGCGGGAGGTAGGTACAATGAGCAGTTCTTC
D: TRBD1; size: .; J: TRBJ1-1; V: TRBV7-9; CDR3: CASSFRQGLDTEAFF; DNA: TGTGCCAGCAGCTTCCGACAGGGTTTAGACACTGAAGCTTTCTTT
D: .; size: .; J: TRBJ2-2; V: TRBV28; CDR3: CAGLMTNTGELFF; DNA: TGTGCCGGCCTGATGACGAACACCGGGGAGCTGTTTTTT